These T cell receptor beta chains were read from a single sample in a study of blood T cell repertoires in COVID-19. Some clones are missing from TCRdb's copy, which holds only in-frame ones; the method was immunoSEQ multiplex PCR. The sample lists some 300,000 clones, 89% seen once, with roughly a tenth in the top ten. The sequenced sample consisted of PBMCs or T cells enriched from blood (not recorded which). Receptors were obtained from a middle-aged woman who had recovered from COVID-19. The CDR3 runs from the conserved cysteine through the conserved F or W. Each record gives: V gene, CDR3 protein.

V gene: TRBV18
CDR3 protein: CASLQGSSYNEQFF

V gene: TRBV19
CDR3 protein: CASSRTGGLFSNQPQHF

V gene: TRBV7-9
CDR3 protein: CASSLDSHSYEQYF

V gene: TRBV28
CDR3 protein: CASRGRTLLPPDTQYF

V gene: TRBV30
CDR3 protein: CAWSPGHNEQFF

V gene: TRBV18
CDR3 protein: CASSPTTGGWDTEAFF

V gene: TRBV2
CDR3 protein: CASRADRTETQYF

V gene: TRBV4-3
CDR3 protein: CASSQDMSTDTQYF

V gene: TRBV18
CDR3 protein: CASSPPLAGTEQFF

V gene: TRBV5-1
CDR3 protein: CASSVTSGSLADTQYF

V gene: TRBV7-9
CDR3 protein: CASSLEAGGPNNEQFF

V gene: TRBV9
CDR3 protein: CASSVSGRTGELFF

V gene: TRBV27
CDR3 protein: CASSLLSSGFEQFF

V gene: TRBV12-3/TRBV12-4
CDR3 protein: CASSRGGYEQYF

V gene: TRBV7-9
CDR3 protein: CASSLSAAGNQPQHF

V gene: TRBV18
CDR3 protein: CASYSSGGRAGANVLTF

V gene: TRBV2
CDR3 protein: CASSGRGTEGTEAFF

V gene: TRBV7-2
CDR3 protein: CASSLVWGGGQPQHF

V gene: TRBV23-1
CDR3 protein: CASSQLEGLNGELFF

V gene: TRBV24-1
CDR3 protein: CATSDLVGQGASGELFF

V gene: TRBV7-2
CDR3 protein: CASSLAPGQGVGEQFF

V gene: TRBV18
CDR3 protein: CASSPAGQGHQPQHF

V gene: TRBV11-3
CDR3 protein: CASSSWQAGLTDTQYF

V gene: TRBV11-3
CDR3 protein: CASSLPGGDRRTGELFF

V gene: TRBV7-6
CDR3 protein: CASSLKRASGDSYEQYF

V gene: TRBV9
CDR3 protein: CASSPPGFGNTIYF

V gene: TRBV7-8
CDR3 protein: CASSRESSGNTIYF

V gene: TRBV27
CDR3 protein: CASSPHVEVQYNEQFF

V gene: TRBV4-3
CDR3 protein: CASSQKTGTSGIGQYF

V gene: TRBV5-1
CDR3 protein: CASSFAGDGSTF

V gene: TRBV6-5
CDR3 protein: CASSYHGLAGVGEQFF

V gene: TRBV3-1/TRBV3-2
CDR3 protein: CASSQGTGGYTF

V gene: TRBV10-1
CDR3 protein: CASSADRGTNIQYF

V gene: TRBV18
CDR3 protein: CASSLFGSNTEAFF

V gene: TRBV6-5
CDR3 protein: CASSTRDRHTDTQYF

V gene: TRBV6-5
CDR3 protein: CASSYSTTRPETQYF

V gene: TRBV7-3
CDR3 protein: CASSPIGGNEQFF

V gene: TRBV5-1
CDR3 protein: CASSSSLGGLNEQFF

V gene: TRBV2
CDR3 protein: CASRTQEIANYGYTF

V gene: TRBV9
CDR3 protein: CASSVAPGLNEQYF

V gene: TRBV19
CDR3 protein: CASRVDRGDTGELFF